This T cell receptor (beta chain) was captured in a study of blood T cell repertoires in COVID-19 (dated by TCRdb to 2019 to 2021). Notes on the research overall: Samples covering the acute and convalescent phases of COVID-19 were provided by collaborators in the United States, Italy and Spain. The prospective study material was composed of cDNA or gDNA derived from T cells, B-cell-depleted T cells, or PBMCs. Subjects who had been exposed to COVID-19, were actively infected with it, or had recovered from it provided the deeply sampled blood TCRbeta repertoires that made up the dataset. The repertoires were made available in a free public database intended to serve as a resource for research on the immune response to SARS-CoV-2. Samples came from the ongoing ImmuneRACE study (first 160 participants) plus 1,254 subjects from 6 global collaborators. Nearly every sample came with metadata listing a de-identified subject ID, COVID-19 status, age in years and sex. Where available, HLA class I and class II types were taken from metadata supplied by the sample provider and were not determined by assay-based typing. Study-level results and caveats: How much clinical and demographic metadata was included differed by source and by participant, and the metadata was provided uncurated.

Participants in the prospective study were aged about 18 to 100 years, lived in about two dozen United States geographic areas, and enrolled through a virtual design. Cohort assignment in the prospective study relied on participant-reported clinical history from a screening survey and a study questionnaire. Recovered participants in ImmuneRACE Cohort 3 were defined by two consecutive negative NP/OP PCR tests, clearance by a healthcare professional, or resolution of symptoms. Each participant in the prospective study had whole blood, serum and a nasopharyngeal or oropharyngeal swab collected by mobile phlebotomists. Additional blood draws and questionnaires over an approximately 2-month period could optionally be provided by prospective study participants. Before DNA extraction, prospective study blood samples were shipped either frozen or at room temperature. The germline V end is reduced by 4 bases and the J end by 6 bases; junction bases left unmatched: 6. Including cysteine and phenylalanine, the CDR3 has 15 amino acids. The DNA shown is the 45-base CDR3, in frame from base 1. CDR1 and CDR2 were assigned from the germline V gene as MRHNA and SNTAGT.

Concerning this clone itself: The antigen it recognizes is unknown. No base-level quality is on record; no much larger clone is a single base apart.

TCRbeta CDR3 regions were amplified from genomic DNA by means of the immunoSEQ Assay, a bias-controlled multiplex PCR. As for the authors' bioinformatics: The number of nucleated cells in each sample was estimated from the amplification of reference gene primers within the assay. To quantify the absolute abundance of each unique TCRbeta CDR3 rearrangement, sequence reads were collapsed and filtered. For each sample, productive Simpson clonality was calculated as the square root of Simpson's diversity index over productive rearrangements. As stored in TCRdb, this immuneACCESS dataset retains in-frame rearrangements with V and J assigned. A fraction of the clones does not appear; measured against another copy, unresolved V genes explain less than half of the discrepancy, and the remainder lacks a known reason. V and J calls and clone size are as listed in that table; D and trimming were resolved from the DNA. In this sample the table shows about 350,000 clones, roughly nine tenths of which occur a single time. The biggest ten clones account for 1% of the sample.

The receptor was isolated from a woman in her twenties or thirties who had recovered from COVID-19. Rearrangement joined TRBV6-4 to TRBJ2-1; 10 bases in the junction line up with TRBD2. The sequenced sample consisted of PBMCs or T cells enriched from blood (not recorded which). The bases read TGTGCCAGCAGTGCGCTAGCGGGGGCTCCCAATGAGCAGTTCTTC. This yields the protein CASSALAGAPNEQFF.